This T cell receptor beta chain appears in the sequencing data of a study of blood T cell repertoires in COVID-19. Study information: Spain, Italy and the United States supplied samples that represented acute and convalescent COVID-19.

This clone was counted between two and nine times. Profiled with immunoSEQ multiplex PCR; TCRdb holds only in-frame clones, not every one. The sample records roughly 190,000 clones, 81% being singletons. Germline V gives CDR1 SEHNR, CDR2 FQNEAQ (reference sequence). The CDR3 is 15 residues long. The junction had 5 bases not matched to a gene; V was cut back by 1 base and J by 4 bases. V is TRBV7-9 and J is TRBJ1-2, with 8 positions matching TRBD1. This TCR derives from a middle-aged woman with COVID-19, enrolled during active disease. Sequencing was performed on peripheral blood. The chain's CDR3 is CASSLVLGQAYGYTF. CDR3 sequence (DNA): TGTGCCAGCAGCTTAGTTTTGGGACAGGCCTATGGCTACACCTTC.